This TCR beta chain was captured by sequencing in a study of T cells after yellow fever vaccination. Broader study findings: Primary-vaccination clones mostly resurfaced post-booster (about 95% CD4, roughly 90% CD8). Compared with primary, the secondary response was weaker and peaked at day 5, not 15.

TCRdb independently ran MiXCR on the 5' RACE reads; one entry per CDR3 protein. Of about 320,000 distinct CDR3 sequences in the sample, approximately 11% were seen once. Details on this clonotype: Its target is unknown.

The source material was CD4+ T cells sorted from PBMCs, sampled 45 days after the yellow fever booster vaccination. The receptor's source is a man aged 18 to 35 who received the YFV17D yellow fever vaccine.

CDR3 DNA sequence: TGTGCCAGCAGTGAACCTAGGGGCCGGGGCACTGAAGCTTTCTTT. Its protein is CASSEPRGRGTEAFF. This chain joins TRBV6-1 and TRBJ1-1; D perhaps matches TRBD1 (5 bases). V was cut by 2 bases and J by 4 bases, with 14 bases left in between. CDR1 MNHNS and CDR2 SASEGT come from the germline V gene. The CDR3 is 15 residues long.